Listed here are 18 T cell receptor beta chains from one sample, sequenced in a study of STAT5B mutations in CD4+ large granular lymphocyte leukemia. Clones were read by immunoSEQ multiplex PCR, and TCRdb kept only the in-frame ones, dropping some. The table lists roughly 21,000 clones, approximately 71% of them singletons, with 4% in the top ten. Input material: CD4+ T cells from blood buffy coats. The source is a human donor in good health.

This CDR3 is CASGRLAGGSYEQYF. The CDR3 DNA reads as TGTGCCAGCGGAAGGTTGGCGGGAGGCTCCTACGAGCAGTACTTC. The chain links TRBV27 to TRBJ2-7; 8 bases match TRBD2. Germline V CDR1 and CDR2: MNHEY, SMNVEV (reference sequence). CDR3 size: 15 residues. Trimming removed 8 bases from V and 0 bases from J; junction bases left unmatched: 9.

This chain connects TRBV7-2 to TRBJ2-5; weak D call: TRBD2 (5 bases). Germline V gene lookup returns CDR1 SGHTA and CDR2 FQGNSA. V lost 3 bases and J lost 7, with 9 bases in between. The CDR3 spans 12 residues. In DNA form, the CDR3 reads TGTGCCAGCAGCTTCTGGGCGGGGACCCAGTACTTC. Translation: CASSFWAGTQYF.

The V call is TRBV9, the J call TRBJ2-5; a possible D gene is TRBD2 (6 bases). The CDR3 contains 15 residues. From germline, CDR1 is SGDLS and CDR2 YYNGEE. Trimming removed 4 bases from V and 4 bases from J, with 17 bases in between. CDR3 protein: CASSFGDGRGETQYF. CDR3 in DNA: TGTGCCAGCAGCTTCGGGGACGGGAGAGGAGAGACCCAGTACTTC.

The chain recombines TRBV2 with TRBJ2-7; D unresolved. CDR1 and CDR2 from the germline V gene are SNHLY and FYNNEI. Trimming stripped 7 bases from V and 0 bases from J, with 10 bases between. This CDR3 is built from 13 residues. For the CDR3, the DNA is TGTGCCAGCAAGGAACAGAGCTCCTACGAGCAGTACTTC. This translates into CASKEQSSYEQYF.

This sequence joins TRBV7-9 and TRBJ2-1, with D perhaps matching TRBD2 (6 bases). Germline loops: CDR1 SEHNR, CDR2 FQNEAQ (reference sequence). Trimming removed 1 base at V and 10 bases at J, with 17 bases between. The CDR3 sequence is 15 residues long. CDR3 coding DNA: TGTGCCAGCAGCTTAGGTGGGGGTCCCGGGAGCGAGCAGTTCTTC. Its translation is CASSLGGGPGSEQFF.

The chain has TRBV11-3 and TRBJ2-7; a weak D match, TRBD2 (5 bases). The CDR3 is 13 residues long. From germline, CDR1 is SGHNT and CDR2 YENEEA. Trimming removed 5 bases at V and 5 bases at J, with 13 bases between. CDR3 region: CASSLDGLNEQYF. DNA of the CDR3: TGTGCCAGCAGCCTGGACGGACTTAACGAGCAGTACTTC.

The V call is TRBV6-1, the J call TRBJ2-6; tentative D call: TRBD1 (5 bases). V lost 4 bases, J lost 4 bases, and 14 bases lay in between. Germline V gene data show CDR1 as MNHNS and CDR2 as SASEGT. This CDR3 is built from 16 residues. As DNA, the CDR3 is TGTGCCAGCAGTGGCCAGGGTATTGGCGGGGCCAACGTCCTGACTTTC. This encodes CASSGQGIGGANVLTF.

In DNA form, the CDR3 reads TGTGCCAGCAGTTCAAGACAGGTTAGGCAGTACTTC. Its protein product is CASSSRQVRQYF. This sequence joins TRBV28 and TRBJ2-7; weak D call: TRBD1 (6 bases). With 4 bases removed from V and 9 bases from J, the gap between germline ends came to 13 bases. The V gene's germline CDR1 is MDHEN and CDR2 SYDVKM. The CDR3 is made up of 12 amino acids.

This clone appeared once. The chain has TRBV4-1 and TRBJ2-4; no clear D. Germline lookup yields CDR1 MGHRA and CDR2 YSYEKL. V lost 1 base, J lost 0 bases, and 7 bases lay in between. The CDR3 spans 15 residues. The CDR3 region is CASSQAGIAKNIQYF. In nucleotides, the CDR3 is TGCGCCAGCAGCCAAGCCGGAATAGCCAAAAACATTCAGTACTTC.

This rearrangement joins TRBV29-1 to TRBJ2-5; D call uncertain. This CDR3 has 12 amino acids. The germline CDR1 and CDR2 sequences are SQVTM and ANQGSEA. The V end was cut by 6 bases, the J end by 1 base, with 9 bases between. The CDR3 sequence is CSVFGRQETQYF. The DNA of the CDR3 is TGCAGCGTCTTTGGTCGCCAAGAGACCCAGTACTTC.

V is TRBV11-2 and J is TRBJ2-2; 9 bases fit TRBD1. This CDR3 is built from 14 residues. Germline loops: CDR1 SGHAT, CDR2 FQNNGV. V shed 5 bases, J shed 8 bases, and the junction held 6 bases outside the gene matches. DNA for the CDR3: TGTGCCAGCAGCCGGACAGGGGTGGTAGGGGAGCTGTTTTTT. Protein sequence: CASSRTGVVGELFF.

The chain employs TRBV2 and TRBJ1-1; TRBD1 aligns across 9 bases. This CDR3 has 14 amino acids. J lost 10 bases, V lost 6 bases, and 12 bases had no gene match. Germline loops: CDR1 SNHLY, CDR2 FYNNEI. CDR3 loop: CASSGQGLIGGAFF. The CDR3 DNA follows: TGTGCCAGCAGCGGACAGGGGTTAATTGGTGGAGCTTTCTTT. Full variable domain (rest looked up from reference TRBV2 and TRBJ1-1): EPEVTQTPSHQVTQMGQEVILRCVPISNHLYFYWYRQILGQKVEFLVSFYNNEISEKSEIFDDQFSVERPDGSNFTLKIRSTKLEDSAMYFCASSGQGLIGGAFFGQGTRLTVV.

The V gene is TRBV5-5, the J gene TRBJ1-4; possibly TRBD1 for D (5 bases). This CDR3 spans 14 amino acids. Trimming left V 0 bases short and J 10 bases short, with 13 bases between. In germline, CDR1 is SGHKS, CDR2 YYEKEE (reference sequence). CDR3 sequence: CASSLALREGKLFF. In DNA, the CDR3 is TGTGCCAGCAGCTTGGCCCTCAGGGAGGGAAAACTGTTTTTT.

J is TRBJ2-7 and V is TRBV6-6, with TRBD2 matching 7 bases. V was pared by 7 bases and J by 6 bases, with 12 bases of the junction left unmatched. CDR1 and CDR2 from the germline V gene are MNHNY and SVGAGI (reference sequence). The CDR3 covers 14 residues. CDR3 region: CASMGSGRAIEQYF. CDR3 nucleotide sequence: TGTGCCAGCATGGGGAGTGGGAGGGCCATCGAGCAGTACTTC.

This clone was picked up a small number of times. The chain combines TRBV5-6 with TRBJ2-5; D is perhaps TRBD2 (6 bases). The CDR3 has 15 amino acids. The germline V gene has CDR1 SGHDT and CDR2 YYEEEE. V lost 3 bases, J lost 5 bases, and 17 bases lay in between. In nucleotides, the CDR3 is TGTGCCAGCAGCTCGTTAGGGCGGGAAGGCGAGACCCAGTACTTC. This sequence encodes CASSSLGREGETQYF.

V and J are TRBV11-2 and TRBJ1-3; tentatively, D is TRBD1 (5 bases). V was pared by 4 bases and J by 7 bases, with 14 bases between. Germline assignment: CDR1 SGHAT and CDR2 FQNNGV. The CDR3 runs to 14 residues. CDR3 nucleotides: TGTGCCAGCAGCTCCCTTCAGGGATGGAACACCATATATTTT. Translation: CASSSLQGWNTIYF.

The V gene is TRBV20-1, the J gene TRBJ2-7, with 10 nucleotides matching TRBD2. This CDR3 has 11 residues. Losses at the gene ends were 7 bases for V and 5 bases for J; bases not matched to a gene: 2. CDR1 is DFQATT and CDR2 is SNEGSKA in the germline V gene (reference sequence). CDR3 protein: CSVGLADEQYF. The CDR3 nucleotides read TGCAGTGTTGGACTAGCGGACGAGCAGTACTTC.

With respect to this clone: At one of its ends the junction is not consistent with the germline gene, which may arise from a read error. This sequence joins TRBV7-9 and TRBJ2-7, with D perhaps matching TRBD2 (6 bases). The germline CDR1 and CDR2 sequences are SEHNR and FQNEAQ (reference sequence). The CDR3 is made up of 14 amino acids. The CDR3 spells CASSLVEGSSEQYF. CDR3 coding DNA: TGTGCCAGCAGCTTAGTGGAGGGGTCCTCCGAGCAGTACTTC.